The rows below give T cell receptor beta chains drawn from one sample of a study of cytomegalovirus exposure and HLA in healthy donors. Profiled with immunoSEQ multiplex PCR; TCRdb holds only in-frame clones, not every one. This table holds approximately 37,000 clones, around 69% found once. The sample consisted of PBMCs. The receptors originated from a man under 40 in good health and CMV-seronegative. Both conserved end residues are part of each CDR3. A D gene is named only where the DNA matches it firmly. Size tells how often a clone was seen (once, few, many) or the class of an expanded clone, and some rows leave it out.

D gene	V gene	J gene	clone size	CDR3 DNA	CDR3 protein
.	TRBV15	TRBJ2-1	.	TGTGCCACCAGCAGTCTAGCCTACAATGAGCAGTTCTTC	CATSSLAYNEQFF
TRBD2	TRBV7-6	TRBJ2-5	.	TGTGCCAGCAGCTCAGGTTTAGCGGGACTAGCGGCCCAAGAGACCCAGTACTTC	CASSSGLAGLAAQETQYF
TRBD1	TRBV9	TRBJ2-3	few	TGTGCCAGCAGCGGGACAGGGACTAGCACAGATACGCAGTATTTT	CASSGTGTSTDTQYF
TRBD2	TRBV6-4	TRBJ2-1	.	TGTGCCAGCTCCTCTAGCGGGGAATACAATGAGCAGTTCTTC	CASSSSGEYNEQFF
.	TRBV5-1	TRBJ2-5	few	TGCGCCAGCCGCCACGCAACGGGGGAGACCCAGTACTTC	CASRHATGETQYF
.	TRBV28	TRBJ1-1	.	TGTGCCAGCAGTTTAGGCTCATTTGAAGCTTTCTTT	CASSLGSFEAFF
.	TRBV11-2	TRBJ2-2	.	TGTGCCAGCAGCTTAGTAAACGGGGGACCGGTGTTTTTT	CASSLVNGGPVFF
.	TRBV27	TRBJ2-7	once	TGTGCCAGCAGATATACAGGGACCTACGAGCAGTACTTC	CASRYTGTYEQYF
TRBD1	TRBV4-1	TRBJ1-2	.	TGCGCCAGCAGCGAATACAATCAGGGGGCTAACTATGGCTACACCTTC	CASSEYNQGANYGYTF
TRBD1	TRBV29-1	TRBJ1-1	.	TGCAGCGTTGAAAGGTCGGGCAGGGGGGTTACTGAAGCTTTCTTT	CSVERSGRGVTEAFF
TRBD2	TRBV6-5	TRBJ2-5	.	TGTGCCAGCAGTTACGGGAGCGGGGGGGCCGGGGAGACCCAGTACTTC	CASSYGSGGAGETQYF
TRBD2	TRBV11-1	TRBJ2-7	.	TGTGCCAGCAGCTCTAGACTAGCGGGAGCTGTCTACGAGCAGTACTTC	CASSSRLAGAVYEQYF
.	TRBV19	TRBJ2-1	.	TGTGCCAGTACCCCAACCCCGGGGAATGAGCAGTTCTTC	CASTPTPGNEQFF
.	TRBV28	TRBJ2-2	.	TGTGCCAGCAGTTCCTCCCGGTCTTGGGCTGGGGAGCTGTTTTTT	CASSSSRSWAGELFF
.	TRBV5-1	TRBJ1-2	.	TGCGCCAGCAGCCAGGAGGCCCACTATGGCTACACCTTC	CASSQEAHYGYTF
TRBD1	TRBV19	TRBJ2-3	.	TGTGCCAGTAGTAAACAGGGGGCTGTGGTAGATACGCAGTATTTT	CASSKQGAVVDTQYF
TRBD2	TRBV2	TRBJ2-7	once	TGTGCCAGCAGTGAACCTGTACTAGCGGTTTCCAGGTATGACGAGCAGTACTTC	CASSEPVLAVSRYDEQYF
TRBD2	TRBV6-1	TRBJ2-5	.	TGTGCCAGCAGTGAATACGGAGGGGCCGGGACTAGCGGGGGCTTGAGAGAGACCCAGTACTTC	CASSEYGGAGTSGGLRETQYF
.	TRBV5-4	TRBJ2-7	.	TGTGCCAGCAGCTTGATCCCGCGCTCGCCAGGACAATACGAGCAGTACTTC	CASSLIPRSPGQYEQYF
TRBD2	TRBV5-1	TRBJ2-1	.	TGCGCCAGCACCGCTAGCGGAGCTGTAAATGAGCAGTTCTTC	CASTASGAVNEQFF
.	TRBV5-4	TRBJ1-1	.	TGTGCCAGCAGCGGCGGACAGACAGGCGCTGAAGCTTTCTTT	CASSGGQTGAEAFF
TRBD1	TRBV23-1	TRBJ1-3	.	TGCGCCAGCAGTCAGGACGCCCGGGACAGGCTCTCTGGAAACACCATATATTTT	CASSQDARDRLSGNTIYF
.	TRBV4-2	TRBJ2-1	.	TGTGCCAGCAGCCAAGAGCCCCGGTCGAGCTCCTACAATGAGCAGTTCTTC	CASSQEPRSSSYNEQFF
.	TRBV27	TRBJ2-3	.	TGTGCCAGTTCCTGGTCCCAGAGCACAGATACGCAGTATTTT	CASSWSQSTDTQYF
.	TRBV5-1	TRBJ2-5	.	TGCGCCAGCAGCTTGGCAGTGGGCAGGGAGACCCAGTACTTC	CASSLAVGRETQYF
.	TRBV6-1	TRBJ1-2	.	TGTGCCAGCAGTGAAGGGGGCCCTAACTATGGCTACACCTTC	CASSEGGPNYGYTF
TRBD2	TRBV5-1	TRBJ2-2	.	TGCGCCAGCAGCTTTAGCGGGAGCGTCGGGGAGCTGTTTTTT	CASSFSGSVGELFF